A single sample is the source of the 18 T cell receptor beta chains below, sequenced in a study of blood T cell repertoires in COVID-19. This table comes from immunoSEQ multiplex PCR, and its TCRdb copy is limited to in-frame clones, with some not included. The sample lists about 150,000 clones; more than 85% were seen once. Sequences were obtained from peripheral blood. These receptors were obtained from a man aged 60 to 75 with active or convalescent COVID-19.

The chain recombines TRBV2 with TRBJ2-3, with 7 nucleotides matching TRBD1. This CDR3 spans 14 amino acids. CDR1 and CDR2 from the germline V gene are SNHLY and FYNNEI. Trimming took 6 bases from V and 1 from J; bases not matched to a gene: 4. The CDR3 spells CASRNTGGTDTQYF. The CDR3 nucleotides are TGTGCCAGCAGAAACACAGGGGGCACAGATACGCAGTATTTT.

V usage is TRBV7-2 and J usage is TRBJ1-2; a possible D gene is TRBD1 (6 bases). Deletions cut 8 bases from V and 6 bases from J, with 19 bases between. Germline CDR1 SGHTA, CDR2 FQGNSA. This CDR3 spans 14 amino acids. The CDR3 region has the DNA TGTGCCAGCCAGGGGTCCGGGTATTCACATGGCTACACCTTC. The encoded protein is CASQGSGYSHGYTF.

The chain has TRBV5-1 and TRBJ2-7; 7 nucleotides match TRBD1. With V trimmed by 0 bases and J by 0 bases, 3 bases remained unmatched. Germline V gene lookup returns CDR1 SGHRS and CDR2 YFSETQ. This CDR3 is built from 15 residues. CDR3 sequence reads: CASSLGAGGSYEQYF. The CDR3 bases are TGCGCCAGCAGCTTGGGGGCAGGGGGCTCCTACGAGCAGTACTTC.

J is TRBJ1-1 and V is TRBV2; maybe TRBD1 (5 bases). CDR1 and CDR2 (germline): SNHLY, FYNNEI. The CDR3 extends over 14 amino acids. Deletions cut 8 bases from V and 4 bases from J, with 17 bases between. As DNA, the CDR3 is TGTGCCAGCGGGCGGTCAGTAGGGGCCACTGAAGCTTTCTTT. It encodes CASGRSVGATEAFF.

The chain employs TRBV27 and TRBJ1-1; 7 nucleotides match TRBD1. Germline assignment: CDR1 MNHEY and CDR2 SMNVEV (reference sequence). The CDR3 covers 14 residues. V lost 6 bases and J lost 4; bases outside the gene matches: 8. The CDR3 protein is CASSTSGGGTEAFF. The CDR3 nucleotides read TGTGCCAGCAGCACGTCAGGGGGAGGCACTGAAGCTTTCTTT.

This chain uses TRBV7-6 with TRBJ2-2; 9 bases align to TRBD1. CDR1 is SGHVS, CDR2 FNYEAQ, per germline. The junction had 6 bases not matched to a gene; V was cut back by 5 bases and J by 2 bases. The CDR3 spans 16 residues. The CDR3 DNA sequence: TGTGCCAGCAGCCGCACAGGGGGCCGTAACACCGGGGAGCTGTTTTTT. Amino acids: CASSRTGGRNTGELFF.

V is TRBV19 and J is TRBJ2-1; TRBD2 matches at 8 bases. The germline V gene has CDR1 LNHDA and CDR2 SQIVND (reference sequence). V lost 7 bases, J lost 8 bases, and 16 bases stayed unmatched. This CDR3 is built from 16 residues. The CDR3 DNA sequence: TGTGCCAGTACCCCAGCCGGGACTAGAAGGGTACATGAGCAGTTCTTC. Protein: CASTPAGTRRVHEQFF.

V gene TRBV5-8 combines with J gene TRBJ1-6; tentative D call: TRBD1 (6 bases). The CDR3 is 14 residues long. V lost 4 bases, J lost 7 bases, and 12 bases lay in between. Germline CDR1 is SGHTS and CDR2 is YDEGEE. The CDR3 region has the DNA TGTGCCAGCAGCCTAGGACAGATGAATTCACCCCTCCACTTT. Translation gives CASSLGQMNSPLHF.

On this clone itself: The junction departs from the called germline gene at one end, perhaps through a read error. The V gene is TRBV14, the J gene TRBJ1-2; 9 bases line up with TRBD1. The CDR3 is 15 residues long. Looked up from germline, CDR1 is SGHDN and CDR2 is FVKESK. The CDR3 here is CASSQDLGTGTSLEF. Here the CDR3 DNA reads TGTGCCAGCAGCCAAGATCTGGGGACAGGGACATCCCTGGAATTC.

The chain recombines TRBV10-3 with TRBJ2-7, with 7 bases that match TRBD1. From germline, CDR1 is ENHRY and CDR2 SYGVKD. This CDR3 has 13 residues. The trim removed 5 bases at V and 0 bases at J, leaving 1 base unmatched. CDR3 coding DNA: TGTGCCATCAGTTGGGACAGCTCCTACGAGCAGTACTTC. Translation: CAISWDSSYEQYF.

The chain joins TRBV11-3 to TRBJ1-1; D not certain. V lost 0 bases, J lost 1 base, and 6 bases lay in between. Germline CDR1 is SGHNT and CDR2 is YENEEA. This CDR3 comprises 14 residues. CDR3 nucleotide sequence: TGTGCCAGCAGCTTAGATGGCAGGAACACTGAAGCTTTCTTT. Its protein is CASSLDGRNTEAFF. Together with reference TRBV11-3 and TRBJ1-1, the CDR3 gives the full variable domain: EAGVVQSPRYKIIEKKQPVAFWCNPISGHNTLYWYLQNLGQGPELLIRYENEEAVDDSQLPKDRFSAERLKGVDSTLKIQPAELGDSAVYLCASSLDGRNTEAFFGQGTRLTVV.

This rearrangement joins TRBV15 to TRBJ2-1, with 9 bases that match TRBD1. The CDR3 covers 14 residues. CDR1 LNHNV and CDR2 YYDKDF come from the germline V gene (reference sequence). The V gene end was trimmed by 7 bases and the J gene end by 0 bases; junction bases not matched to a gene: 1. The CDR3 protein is CATNRGHSYNEQFF. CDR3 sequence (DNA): TGTGCCACCAACAGGGGGCACTCCTACAATGAGCAGTTCTTC.

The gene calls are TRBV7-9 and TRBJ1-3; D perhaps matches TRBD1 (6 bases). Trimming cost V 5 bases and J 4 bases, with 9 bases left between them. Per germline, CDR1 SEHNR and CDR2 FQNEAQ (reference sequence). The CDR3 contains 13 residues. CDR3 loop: CASSIGQGNTIYF. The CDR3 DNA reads TGTGCCAGCAGCATAGGACAGGGAAACACCATATATTTT.

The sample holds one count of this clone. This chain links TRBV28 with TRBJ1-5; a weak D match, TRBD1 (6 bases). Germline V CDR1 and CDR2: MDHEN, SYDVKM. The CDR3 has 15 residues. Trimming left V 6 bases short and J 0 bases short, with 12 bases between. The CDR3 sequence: CASRLRGDSNQPQHF. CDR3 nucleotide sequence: TGTGCCAGCAGGCTCAGGGGAGATAGCAATCAGCCCCAGCATTTT.

Here the CDR3 reads CASSVEAYNEQFF. The CDR3 nucleotides read TGTGCCAGCAGCGTAGAAGCATACAATGAGCAGTTCTTC. This chain links TRBV9 with TRBJ2-1; no definite D call. V dropped 0 bases and J dropped 4 bases, with 5 bases sitting between them. The germline V gene encodes CDR1 SGDLS and CDR2 YYNGEE. The CDR3 extends over 13 amino acids.

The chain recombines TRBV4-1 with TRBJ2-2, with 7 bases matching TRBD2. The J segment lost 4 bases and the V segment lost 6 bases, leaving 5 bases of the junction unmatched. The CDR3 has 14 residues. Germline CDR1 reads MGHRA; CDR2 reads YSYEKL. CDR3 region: CASRGGSVTGELFF. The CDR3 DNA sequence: TGCGCCAGCAGGGGCGGGAGCGTCACCGGGGAGCTGTTTTTT.

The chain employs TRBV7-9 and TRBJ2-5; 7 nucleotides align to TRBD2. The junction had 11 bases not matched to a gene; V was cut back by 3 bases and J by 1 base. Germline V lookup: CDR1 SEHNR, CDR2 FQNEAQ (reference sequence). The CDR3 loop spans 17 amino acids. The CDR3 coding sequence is TGTGCCAGCAGCTTGGTTGGGGAGGGGCCCACCCAAGAGACCCAGTACTTC. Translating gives CASSLVGEGPTQETQYF.

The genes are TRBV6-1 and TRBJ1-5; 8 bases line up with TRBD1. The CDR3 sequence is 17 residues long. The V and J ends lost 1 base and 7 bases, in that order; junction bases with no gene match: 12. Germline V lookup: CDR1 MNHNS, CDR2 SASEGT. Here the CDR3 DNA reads TGTGCCAGCAGTGAAGGGAGAGGGACAGGCGTCAGGCAGCCCCAGCATTTT. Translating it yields CASSEGRGTGVRQPQHF.